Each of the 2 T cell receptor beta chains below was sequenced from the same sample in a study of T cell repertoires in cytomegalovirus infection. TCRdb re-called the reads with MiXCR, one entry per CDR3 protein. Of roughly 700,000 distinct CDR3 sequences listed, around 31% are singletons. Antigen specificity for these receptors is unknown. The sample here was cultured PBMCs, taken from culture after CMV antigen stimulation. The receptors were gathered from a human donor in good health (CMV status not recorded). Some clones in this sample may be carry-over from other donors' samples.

The CDR3: CASSPPGTGALDEQYF. Written as DNA, the CDR3 is TGTGCCAGCAGTCCCCCCGGGACAGGGGCCCTTGACGAGCAGTACTTC. The rearrangement joins TRBV2 to TRBJ2-7, with TRBD1 identical over 10 bases. This CDR3 comprises 16 residues. Germline V CDR1 and CDR2: SNHLY, FYNNEI. Trimming cost V 5 bases and J 5 bases; bases outside gene matches: 12.

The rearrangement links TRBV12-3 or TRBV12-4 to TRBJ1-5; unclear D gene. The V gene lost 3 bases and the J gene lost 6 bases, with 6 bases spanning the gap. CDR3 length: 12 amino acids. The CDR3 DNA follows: TGTGCCAGCAGTTTTGGCCCTCAGCCCCAGCATTTT. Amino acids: CASSFGPQPQHF.